A single sample gave rise to the 5 T cell receptor beta chains below, sequenced in a study of cytomegalovirus exposure and HLA in healthy donors. The primer mix had 60 Vbeta and 13 Jbeta primers. Measured with immunoSEQ multiplex PCR; TCRdb has only the in-frame clones, and not every one. The sample data list 29,000 or so clones. Sequencing was done on a sample of PBMCs. Source of these receptors: a man between 25 and 39 years old in good health and CMV-seronegative.

The chain is built from TRBV6-5 and TRBJ2-5; D possibly corresponds to TRBD2 (6 bases). Germline-derived CDR1 and CDR2 are MNHEY and SVGAGI. CDR3 length equals 14 residues. V lost 6 bases and J lost 9, with 20 bases in between. CDR3 in amino acids: CASRERGTLGAQYF. Here the CDR3 DNA reads TGTGCCAGCAGAGAACGCGGGACCCTCGGGGCCCAGTACTTC.

The rearrangement joins TRBV27 to TRBJ2-2, with 7 positions matching TRBD1. V was clipped by 5 bases and J by 4 bases; unmatched bases: 10. This CDR3 has 16 amino acids. Germline CDR1 and CDR2: MNHEY and SMNVEV (reference sequence). CDR3 in amino acids: CASSGLTGVGTGELFF. CDR3 coding DNA: TGTGCCAGCAGTGGTCTAACAGGGGTCGGCACCGGGGAGCTGTTTTTT.

CDR3 sequence (DNA): TGTGCCAGCAGTTTTGGGGACAGTTCGAAGCAGTACTTC. Translation: CASSFGDSSKQYF. This chain joins TRBV27 and TRBJ2-7, with 7 bases that match TRBD1. V lost 3 bases and J lost 8; bases outside the gene matches: 7. There are 13 residues in the CDR3. Germline CDR1 reads MNHEY; CDR2 reads SMNVEV (reference sequence).

V gene TRBV18 combines with J gene TRBJ2-1, with 13 nucleotides matching TRBD2. V dropped 4 bases and J dropped 3; count of bases not matched to a gene: 3. The CDR3 covers 16 residues. Germline V gives CDR1 KGHSH, CDR2 LQKENI. The CDR3 sequence is CASSQRLAGGYNEQFF. In DNA form, the CDR3 reads TGTGCCAGCTCACAAAGACTAGCGGGGGGCTACAATGAGCAGTTCTTC.

As DNA, the CDR3 is TGTGCCAGCAGCCCGCGGATAGCGGGAAGGGAGCAGTTCTTC. Translation: CASSPRIAGREQFF. V and J are TRBV11-2 and TRBJ2-1; 8 bases align to TRBD2. The germline V gene encodes CDR1 SGHAT and CDR2 FQNNGV. Losses at the gene ends were 5 bases for V and 10 bases for J; bases not matched to a gene: 10. There are 14 residues in the CDR3.